A selection of T cell receptor beta chains follows, all from one sample in a study of response to subunit inactivated influenza vaccine. One entry per CDR3 protein results from TCRdb running MiXCR on the RT-PCR reads. The repertoire includes 700,000 to 800,000 distinct CDR3 sequences, about 18% of them detected once, and approximately 10% sits in the top ten. Sequencing used PBMCs from blood, obtained more than 4 days after vaccination. The receptors shown here come from a man over 45 who received an inactivated influenza vaccine. Each CDR3 is given with its conserved first and last residue. The order of the fields is D gene, clone size, V gene, J gene, CDR3 DNA, CDR3 protein. A D gene is named only where the DNA matches it firmly. Clone size is shown for a subset of rows, as once, few, many or a class of expanded clone.

D: TRBD2; size: -; V: TRBV7-7; J: TRBJ2-3; DNA: TGTGCTAGCAGCTTAGCCTACGGGGGGGCCGAAAGCACAGATACGCAGTATTTT; CDR3: CASSLAYGGAESTDTQYF
D: TRBD2; size: -; V: TRBV6-2/TRBV6-3; J: TRBJ2-1; DNA: TGTGCCAGCAGTTACCCCCGACTAGCGGGGTTCAATGAGCAGTTCTTC; CDR3: CASSYPRLAGFNEQFF
D: TRBD2; size: -; V: TRBV7-2; J: TRBJ2-5; DNA: TGTGCCAGCAGCTTCAGGAGGAGCGGGGGAGAGACCCAGTACTTC; CDR3: CASSFRRSGGETQYF
D: -; size: -; V: TRBV11-2; J: TRBJ2-2; DNA: TGTGCCAGCAGCTTTGGTAGCGCGGGCACCGGGGAGCTGTTTTTT; CDR3: CASSFGSAGTGELFF
D: -; size: -; V: TRBV9; J: TRBJ1-2; DNA: TGTGCCAGCAGCGTAGATAACTACGGCTACACCTTC; CDR3: CASSVDNYGYTF
D: TRBD1; size: -; V: TRBV12-3/TRBV12-4; J: TRBJ2-1; DNA: TGTGCCAGCACCCGAGGGGACAGCTACAATGAGCAGTTCTTC; CDR3: CASTRGDSYNEQFF
D: -; size: few; V: TRBV7-2; J: TRBJ2-6; DNA: TGTGCCAGCAGCTTACAACCGTCTGGGGCCAACGTCCTGACTTTC; CDR3: CASSLQPSGANVLTF
D: -; size: few; V: TRBV18; J: TRBJ1-2; DNA: TGTGCCAGCTCAGCGAACAACTATGGCTACACCTTC; CDR3: CASSANNYGYTF
D: -; size: few; V: TRBV18; J: TRBJ2-3; DNA: TGTGCCAGCTCACCTGGGGTTGGCACAGATACGCAGTATTTT; CDR3: CASSPGVGTDTQYF
D: -; size: -; V: TRBV5-6; J: TRBJ2-7; DNA: TGTGCCAGCAGCTTGGGGACATCCTTTGTCGAGCAGTACTTC; CDR3: CASSLGTSFVEQYF
D: -; size: -; V: TRBV3-1; J: TRBJ2-2; DNA: TGTGCCAGCAGCCAAGTTGGCGGGGAGCTGTTTTTT; CDR3: CASSQVGGELFF
D: -; size: -; V: TRBV5-1; J: TRBJ2-3; DNA: TGCGCCAGCAGCCCCTCCCCAACTAGCACAGATACGCAGTATTTT; CDR3: CASSPSPTSTDTQYF
D: TRBD2; size: -; V: TRBV20-1; J: TRBJ2-3; DNA: TGCAGTGTTTCCGGGACTAGAGTAAATACGCAGTATTTT; CDR3: CSVSGTRVNTQYF
D: -; size: -; V: TRBV20-1; J: TRBJ2-5; DNA: TGCAGTGCTTCAGGTGTCCTAAAGCAGGGGAACCGGGAGACCCAGTACTTC; CDR3: CSASGVLKQGNRETQYF
D: -; size: once; V: TRBV27; J: TRBJ2-7; DNA: TGTGCCAGCAGCAGGAGGACACCCTCGGAAGAGCAGTACTTC; CDR3: CASSRRTPSEEQYF
D: -; size: many; V: TRBV2; J: TRBJ2-6; DNA: TGTGCCAGCAGTGACGATTTTACTGGGGCCAACGTCCTGACTTTC; CDR3: CASSDDFTGANVLTF
D: TRBD1; size: many; V: TRBV20-1; J: TRBJ1-5; DNA: TGCAGTGCCAGTCCCTTACAGGGGGCTCTCCAGCCCCAGCATTTT; CDR3: CSASPLQGALQPQHF
D: TRBD1; size: few; V: TRBV3-1; J: TRBJ2-1; DNA: TGTGCCAGCAGCCAAGATATAAACCGACAGGGGCGAGTTTCCTACAATGAGCAGTTCTTC; CDR3: CASSQDINRQGRVSYNEQFF
D: -; size: -; V: TRBV10-3; J: TRBJ2-1; DNA: TGTGCCATCAGAGCTACTCTAGCAGGCGGATCCTACAATGAGCAGTTCTTC; CDR3: CAIRATLAGGSYNEQFF
D: -; size: -; V: TRBV20-1; J: TRBJ2-3; DNA: TGCAGTGCCGTGGGCTGGCACGACACAGATACGCAGTATTTT; CDR3: CSAVGWHDTDTQYF
D: -; size: -; V: TRBV19; J: TRBJ2-4; DNA: TGTGCCAGTAGGGATGGAGGGATGGCTTGGGGAAACATTCAGTACTTC; CDR3: CASRDGGMAWGNIQYF
D: -; size: -; V: TRBV5-1; J: TRBJ1-2; DNA: TGCGCCAGCAGCTCGGACCTTAACTATGGCTACACCTTC; CDR3: CASSSDLNYGYTF
D: -; size: many; V: TRBV15; J: TRBJ2-1; DNA: TGTGCCACCAGCATTAAACTAGTCTATGAGCAGTTCTTC; CDR3: CATSIKLVYEQFF
D: -; size: many; V: TRBV7-2; J: TRBJ2-4; DNA: TGTGCCAGCAGCCCCGGGTCCCTGGCCAAAAACATTCAGTACTTC; CDR3: CASSPGSLAKNIQYF
D: -; size: few; V: TRBV20-1; J: TRBJ2-7; DNA: TGCAGTGCTTCTGGCGGGGCCTACGAGCAGTACTTC; CDR3: CSASGGAYEQYF
D: -; size: -; V: TRBV28; J: TRBJ1-6; DNA: TGTGCCAGCAGTTTAAGGGGGAGCAGGGTAGATTCACCCCTCCACTTT; CDR3: CASSLRGSRVDSPLHF
D: -; size: -; V: TRBV6-2/TRBV6-3; J: TRBJ2-2; DNA: TGTGCCAGCACTCTACTATCGACACCGACCACCGGGGAGCTGTTTTTT; CDR3: CASTLLSTPTTGELFF
D: -; size: -; V: TRBV7-2; J: TRBJ2-6; DNA: TGTGCCAGCAGACCAGGCGGGACCTCTGGGGCCAACGTCCTGACTTTC; CDR3: CASRPGGTSGANVLTF
D: -; size: many; V: TRBV5-1; J: TRBJ1-1; DNA: TGCGCCAGCAGCTTCACCCAACGGGGCGAAGCTTTCTTT; CDR3: CASSFTQRGEAFF
D: -; size: few; V: TRBV4-2; J: TRBJ2-1; DNA: TGTGCCAGCAGCCTTACGGGGGGCCCATTAAATGAGCAGTTCTTC; CDR3: CASSLTGGPLNEQFF
D: TRBD2; size: -; V: TRBV11-1; J: TRBJ2-3; DNA: TGTGCCAGCAGCTTAATCGTCCTAGGCGGGAGGGCCCAAGATACGCAGTATTTT; CDR3: CASSLIVLGGRAQDTQYF
D: -; size: few; V: TRBV11-3; J: TRBJ2-3; DNA: TGTGCCAGCAGCTCTGGGACACCTACCATCGGAGGAGATACGCAGTATTTT; CDR3: CASSSGTPTIGGDTQYF
D: -; size: few; V: TRBV20-1; J: TRBJ2-2; DNA: TGCAGTGCGAAGGGCCACGCATCCGGGGAGCTGTTTTTT; CDR3: CSAKGHASGELFF